The clone carrying this T cell receptor beta chain was detected once. V was clipped by 3 bases and J by 2 bases; unmatched bases: 5. The CDR3 runs 15 residues. Germline V CDR1 and CDR2: MDHEN, SYDVKM. In the source study's methods: Quantification of nucleated cells was approximated via reference gene primer amplification. Produced via immunoSEQ multiplex PCR; TCRdb's table is partial and in-frame only. The DNA gave D and trimming, while V, J and clone size come from that table. This sample has under 50,000 clones, with over 85% found just once. This entry belongs to a study of blood T cell repertoires in COVID-19. Study as a whole: Collection of acute and convalescent COVID-19 samples took place in the United States, Italy and Spain.

The sequenced sample consisted of peripheral blood. The TCR comes from a man aged 60 to 69 with COVID-19, enrolled during active disease. V is TRBV28 and J is TRBJ2-7, with 9 bases lining up with TRBD2. The CDR3, as DNA: TGTGCCAGCAGTTTTAGCGGGGGAACCCCCTACGAGCAGTACTTC. The encoded protein is CASSFSGGTPYEQYF.